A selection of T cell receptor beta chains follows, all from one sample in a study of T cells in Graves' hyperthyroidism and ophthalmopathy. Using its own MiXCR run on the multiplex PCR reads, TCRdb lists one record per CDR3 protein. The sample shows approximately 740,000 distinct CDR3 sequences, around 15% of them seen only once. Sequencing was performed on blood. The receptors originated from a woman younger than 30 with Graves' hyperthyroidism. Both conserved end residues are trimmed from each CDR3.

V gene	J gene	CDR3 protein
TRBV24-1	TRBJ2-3	ATSDRPSAGGQDTQY
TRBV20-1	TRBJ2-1	SALKTSGSPDEQF
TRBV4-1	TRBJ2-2	ASSLGTSGPTGELF
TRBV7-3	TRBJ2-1	ASSFVKSSYNEQF
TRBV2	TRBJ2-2	ASSDPGELF
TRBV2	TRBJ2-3	ASSEWTGSTDTQY
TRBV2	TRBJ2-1	ASRKGTSGNNEQF
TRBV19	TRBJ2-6	ASSMLWAGANVLT
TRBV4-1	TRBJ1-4	ASSQEGWYRTTNEKLF
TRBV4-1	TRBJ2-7	ASSLTGSPSGSFYEQY
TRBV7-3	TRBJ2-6	ASSLLGRSGANVLT
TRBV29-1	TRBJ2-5	SVARTSRETQY
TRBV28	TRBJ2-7	ASLTGPPYEQY
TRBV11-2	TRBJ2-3	ASSLGYRVNNSTDTQY
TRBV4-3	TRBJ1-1	ASSWERGSAEAF
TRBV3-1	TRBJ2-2	ASSQFSNTGELF
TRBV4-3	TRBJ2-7	ASSQEDSYSYEQY
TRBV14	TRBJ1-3	ASSQVQGSSGNTIY
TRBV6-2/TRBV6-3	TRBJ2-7	ATTPGTLEQY
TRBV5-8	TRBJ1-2	ASSYDRSPVYGYT